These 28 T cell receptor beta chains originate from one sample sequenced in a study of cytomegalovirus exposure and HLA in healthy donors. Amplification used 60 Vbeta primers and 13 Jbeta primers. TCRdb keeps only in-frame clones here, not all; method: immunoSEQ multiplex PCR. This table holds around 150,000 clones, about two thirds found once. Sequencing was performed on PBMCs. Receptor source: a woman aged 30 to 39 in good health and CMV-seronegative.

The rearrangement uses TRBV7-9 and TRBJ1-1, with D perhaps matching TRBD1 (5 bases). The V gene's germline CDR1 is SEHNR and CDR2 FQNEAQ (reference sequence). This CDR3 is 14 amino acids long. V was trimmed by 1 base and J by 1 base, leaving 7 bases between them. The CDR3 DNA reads TGTGCCAGCAGCTTAGTAGGGGAGAACACTGAAGCTTTCTTT. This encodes CASSLVGENTEAFF.

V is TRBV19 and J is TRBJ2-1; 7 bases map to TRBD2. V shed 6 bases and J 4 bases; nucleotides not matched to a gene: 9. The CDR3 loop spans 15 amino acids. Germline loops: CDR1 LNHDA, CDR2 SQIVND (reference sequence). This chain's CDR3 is CASSPTGTTYNEQFF. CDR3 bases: TGTGCCAGTAGCCCGACCGGGACTACTTACAATGAGCAGTTCTTC.

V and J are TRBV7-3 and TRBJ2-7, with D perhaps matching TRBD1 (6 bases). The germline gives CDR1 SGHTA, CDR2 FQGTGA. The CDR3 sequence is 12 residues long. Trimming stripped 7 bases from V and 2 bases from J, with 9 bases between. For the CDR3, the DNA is TGTGCCAGCACCCCAGGGGCCTACGAGCAGTACTTC. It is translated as CASTPGAYEQYF.

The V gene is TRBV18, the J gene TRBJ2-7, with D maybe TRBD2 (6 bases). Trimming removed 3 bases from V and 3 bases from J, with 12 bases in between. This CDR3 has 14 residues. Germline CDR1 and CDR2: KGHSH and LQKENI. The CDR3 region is CASSPWTKSYEQYF. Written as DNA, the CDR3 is TGTGCCAGCTCACCTTGGACTAAAAGCTACGAGCAGTACTTC.

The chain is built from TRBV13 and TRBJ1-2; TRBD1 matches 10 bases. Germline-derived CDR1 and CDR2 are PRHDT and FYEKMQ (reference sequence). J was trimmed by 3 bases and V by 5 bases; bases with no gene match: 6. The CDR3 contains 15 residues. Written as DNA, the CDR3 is TGTGCCAGCAGCGCCGACAGGGGGCGCGACTATGGCTACACCTTC. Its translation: CASSADRGRDYGYTF.

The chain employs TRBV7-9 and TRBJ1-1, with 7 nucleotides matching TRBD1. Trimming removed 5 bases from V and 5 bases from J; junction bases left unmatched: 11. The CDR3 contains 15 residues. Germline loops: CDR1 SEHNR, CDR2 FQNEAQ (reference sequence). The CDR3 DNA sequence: TGTGCCAGCAGCAAGTTCACAGGGGCGGGAACTGAAGCTTTCTTT. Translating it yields CASSKFTGAGTEAFF.

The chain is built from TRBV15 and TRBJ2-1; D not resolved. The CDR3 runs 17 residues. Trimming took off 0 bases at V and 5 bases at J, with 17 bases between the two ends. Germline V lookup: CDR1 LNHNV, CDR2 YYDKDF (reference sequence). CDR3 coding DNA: TGTGCCACCAGCAGAGATATCGGGTTAGCCCCTAACAATGAGCAGTTCTTC. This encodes CATSRDIGLAPNNEQFF.

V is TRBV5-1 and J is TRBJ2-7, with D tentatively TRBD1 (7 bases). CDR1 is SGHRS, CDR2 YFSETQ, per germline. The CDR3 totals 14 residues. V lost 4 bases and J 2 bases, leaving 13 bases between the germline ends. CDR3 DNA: TGCGCCAGCAGCCCCCAGGGGGGCCCCTACGAGCAGTACTTC. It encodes CASSPQGGPYEQYF.

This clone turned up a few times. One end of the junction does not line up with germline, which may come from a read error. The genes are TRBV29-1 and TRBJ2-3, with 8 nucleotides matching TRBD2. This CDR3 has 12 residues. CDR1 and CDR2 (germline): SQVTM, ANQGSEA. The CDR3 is CSAGGGGSISDF. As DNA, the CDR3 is TGCAGCGCTGGGGGCGGGGGGAGTATATCCGATTTT.

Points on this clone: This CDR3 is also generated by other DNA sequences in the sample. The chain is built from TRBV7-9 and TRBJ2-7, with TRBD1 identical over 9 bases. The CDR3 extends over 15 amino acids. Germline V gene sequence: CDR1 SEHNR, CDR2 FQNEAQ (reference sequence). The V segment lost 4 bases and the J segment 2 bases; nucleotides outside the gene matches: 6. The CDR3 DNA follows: TGTGCCAGCAGCTCTTCCGGGACAGGGACCTACGAGCAGTACTTC. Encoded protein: CASSSSGTGTYEQYF.

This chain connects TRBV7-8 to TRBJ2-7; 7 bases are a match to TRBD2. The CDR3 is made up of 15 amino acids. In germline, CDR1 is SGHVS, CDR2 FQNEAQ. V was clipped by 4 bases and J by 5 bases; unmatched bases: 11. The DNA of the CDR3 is TGTGCCAGCAGCTGGGTCGGGGGGAACCCCCACGAGCAGTACTTC. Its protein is CASSWVGGNPHEQYF.

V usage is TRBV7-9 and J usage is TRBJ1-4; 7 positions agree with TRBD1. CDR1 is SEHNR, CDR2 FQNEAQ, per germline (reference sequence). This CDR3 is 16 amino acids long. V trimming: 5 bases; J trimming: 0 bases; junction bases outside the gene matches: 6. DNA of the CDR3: TGTGCCAGCAGCCGACAGGGATCCGCAACTAATGAAAAACTGTTTTTT. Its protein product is CASSRQGSATNEKLFF.

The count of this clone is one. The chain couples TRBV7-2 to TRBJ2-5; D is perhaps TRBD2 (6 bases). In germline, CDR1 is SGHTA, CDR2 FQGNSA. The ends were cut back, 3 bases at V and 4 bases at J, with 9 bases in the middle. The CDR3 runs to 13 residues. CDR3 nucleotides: TGTGCCAGCAGCTTGTGGGGACTAGAGACCCAGTACTTC. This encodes CASSLWGLETQYF.

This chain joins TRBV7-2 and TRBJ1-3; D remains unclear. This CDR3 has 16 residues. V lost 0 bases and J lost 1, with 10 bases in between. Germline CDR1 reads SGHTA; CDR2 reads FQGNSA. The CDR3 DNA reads TGTGCCAGCAGCTTAGCGGCGGCCTGGTCTGGAAACACCATATATTTT. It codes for CASSLAAAWSGNTIYF. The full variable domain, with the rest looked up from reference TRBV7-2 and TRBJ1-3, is GAGVSQSPSNKVTEKGKDVELRCDPISGHTALYWYRQSLGQGLEFLIYFQGNSAPDKSGLPSDRFSAERTGGSVSTLTIQRTQQEDSAVYLCASSLAAAWSGNTIYFGEGSWLTVV.

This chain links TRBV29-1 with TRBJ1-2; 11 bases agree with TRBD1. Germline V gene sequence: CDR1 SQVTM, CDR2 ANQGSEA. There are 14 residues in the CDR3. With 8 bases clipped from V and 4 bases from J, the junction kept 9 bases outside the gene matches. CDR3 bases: TGCAGCTCCAATTCCGGGACAGGGGGCTATGGCTACACCTTC. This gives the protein CSSNSGTGGYGYTF.

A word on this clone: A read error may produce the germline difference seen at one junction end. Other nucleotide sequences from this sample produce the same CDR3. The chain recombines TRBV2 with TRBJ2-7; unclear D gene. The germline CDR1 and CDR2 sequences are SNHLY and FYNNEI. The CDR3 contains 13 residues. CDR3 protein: CASRRQISHEQYF. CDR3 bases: TGTGCCAGCAGGAGGCAGATCTCCCACGAGCAGTACTTC.

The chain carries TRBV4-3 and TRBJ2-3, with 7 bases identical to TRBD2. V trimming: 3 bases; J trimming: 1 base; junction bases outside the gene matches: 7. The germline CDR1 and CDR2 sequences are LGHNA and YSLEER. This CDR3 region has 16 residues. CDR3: CASSQQSGGGTDTQYF. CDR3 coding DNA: TGCGCCAGCAGCCAGCAATCGGGGGGAGGCACAGATACGCAGTATTTT.

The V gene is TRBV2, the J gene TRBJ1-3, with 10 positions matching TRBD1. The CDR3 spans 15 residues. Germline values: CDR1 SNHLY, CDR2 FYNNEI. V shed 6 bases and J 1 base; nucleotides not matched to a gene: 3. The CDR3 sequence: CASRDRGLSGNTIYF. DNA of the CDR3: TGTGCCAGCAGGGACAGGGGGTTATCTGGAAACACCATATATTTT.

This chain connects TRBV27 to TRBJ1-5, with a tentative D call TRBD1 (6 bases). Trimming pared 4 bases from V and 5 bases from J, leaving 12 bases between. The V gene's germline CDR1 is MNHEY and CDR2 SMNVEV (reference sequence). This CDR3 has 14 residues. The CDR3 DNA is TGTGCCAGCAGTTGGACAGACGGAGATCAGCCCCAGCATTTT. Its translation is CASSWTDGDQPQHF.

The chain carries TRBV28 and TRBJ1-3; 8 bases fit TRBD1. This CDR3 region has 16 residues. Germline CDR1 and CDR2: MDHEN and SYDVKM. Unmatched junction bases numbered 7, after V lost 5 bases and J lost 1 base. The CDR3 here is CASSPPRGLSGNTIYF. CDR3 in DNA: TGTGCCAGCAGTCCTCCCAGGGGGCTTTCTGGAAACACCATATATTTT. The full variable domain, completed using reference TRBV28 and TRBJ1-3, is DVKVTQSSRYLVKRTGEKVFLECVQDMDHENMFWYRQDPGLGLRLIYFSYDVKMKEKGDIPEGYSVSREKKERFSLILESASTNQTSMYLCASSPPRGLSGNTIYFGEGSWLTVV.

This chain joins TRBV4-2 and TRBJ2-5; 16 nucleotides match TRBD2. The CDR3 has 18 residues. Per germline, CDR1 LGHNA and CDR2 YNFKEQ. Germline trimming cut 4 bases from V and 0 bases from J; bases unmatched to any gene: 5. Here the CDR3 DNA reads TGTGCCAGCAGCCTAGGGACTAGCGGGGGGGGGTACCAAGAGACCCAGTACTTC. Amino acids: CASSLGTSGGGYQETQYF.

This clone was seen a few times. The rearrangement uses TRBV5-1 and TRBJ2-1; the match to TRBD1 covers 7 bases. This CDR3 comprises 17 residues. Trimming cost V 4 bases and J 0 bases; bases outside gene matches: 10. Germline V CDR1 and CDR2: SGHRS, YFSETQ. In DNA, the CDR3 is TGCGCCAGCAGCCAGGGACAGTCAGTTCGCTCCTACAATGAGCAGTTCTTC. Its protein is CASSQGQSVRSYNEQFF.

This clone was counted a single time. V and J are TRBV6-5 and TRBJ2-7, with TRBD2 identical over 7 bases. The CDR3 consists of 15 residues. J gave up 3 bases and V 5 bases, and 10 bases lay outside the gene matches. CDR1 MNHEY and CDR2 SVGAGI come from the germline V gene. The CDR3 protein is CASSPRGREDYEQYF. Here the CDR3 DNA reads TGTGCCAGCAGTCCACGGGGGAGGGAGGACTACGAGCAGTACTTC.

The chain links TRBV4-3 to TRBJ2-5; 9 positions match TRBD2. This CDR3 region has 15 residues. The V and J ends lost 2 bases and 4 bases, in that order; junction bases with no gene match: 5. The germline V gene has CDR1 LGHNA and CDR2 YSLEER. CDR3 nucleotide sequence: TGCGCCAGCAGCCAATTGGCGGGGGGGGCAGAGACCCAGTACTTC. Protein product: CASSQLAGGAETQYF.

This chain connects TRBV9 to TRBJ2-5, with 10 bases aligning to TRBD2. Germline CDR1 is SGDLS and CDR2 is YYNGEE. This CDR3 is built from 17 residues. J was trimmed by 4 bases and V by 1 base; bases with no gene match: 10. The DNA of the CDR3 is TGTGCCAGCAGCGTAACCGGGACTAGCGCAATTATAGAGACCCAGTACTTC. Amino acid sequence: CASSVTGTSAIIETQYF.

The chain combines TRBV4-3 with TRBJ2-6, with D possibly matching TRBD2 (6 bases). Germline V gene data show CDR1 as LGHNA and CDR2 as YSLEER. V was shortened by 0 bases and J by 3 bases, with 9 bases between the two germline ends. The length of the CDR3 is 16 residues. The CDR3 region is CASSQDLGGGANVLTF. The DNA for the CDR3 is TGCGCCAGCAGCCAAGATCTGGGGGGTGGGGCCAACGTCCTGACTTTC.

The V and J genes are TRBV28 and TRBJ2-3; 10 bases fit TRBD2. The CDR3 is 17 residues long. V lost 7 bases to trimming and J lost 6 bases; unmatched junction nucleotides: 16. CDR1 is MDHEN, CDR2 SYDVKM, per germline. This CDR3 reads CASISTGGLAGVDTQYF. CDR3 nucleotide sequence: TGTGCCAGCATTTCAACCGGTGGGCTAGCGGGAGTGGATACGCAGTATTTT.

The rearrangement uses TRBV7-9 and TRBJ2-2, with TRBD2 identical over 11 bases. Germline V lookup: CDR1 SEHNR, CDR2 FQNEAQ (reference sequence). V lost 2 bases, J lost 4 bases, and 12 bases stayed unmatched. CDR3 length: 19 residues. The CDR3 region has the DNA TGTGCCAGCAGCTTACGCCTAGCGGGGGGTGAACCAAGCACCGGGGAGCTGTTTTTT. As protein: CASSLRLAGGEPSTGELFF.